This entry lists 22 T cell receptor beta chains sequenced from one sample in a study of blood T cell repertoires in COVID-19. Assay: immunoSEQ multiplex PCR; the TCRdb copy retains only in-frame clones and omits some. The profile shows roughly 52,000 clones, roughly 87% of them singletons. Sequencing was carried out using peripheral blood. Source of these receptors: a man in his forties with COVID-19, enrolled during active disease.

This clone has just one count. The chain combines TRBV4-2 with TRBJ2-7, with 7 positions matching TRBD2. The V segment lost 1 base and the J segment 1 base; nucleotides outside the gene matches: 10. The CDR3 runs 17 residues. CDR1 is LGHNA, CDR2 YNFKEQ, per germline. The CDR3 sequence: CASSQAPGRGPSYEQYF. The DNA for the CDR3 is TGTGCCAGCAGCCAAGCCCCTGGGAGGGGTCCTTCCTACGAGCAGTACTTC.

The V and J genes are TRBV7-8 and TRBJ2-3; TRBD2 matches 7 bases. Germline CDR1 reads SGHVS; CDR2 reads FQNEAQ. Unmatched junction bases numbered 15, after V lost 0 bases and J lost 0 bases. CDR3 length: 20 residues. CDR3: CASSLAPPVGGDSSTDTQYF. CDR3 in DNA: TGTGCCAGCAGCTTAGCGCCACCAGTGGGGGGGGATTCTAGCACAGATACGCAGTATTTT.

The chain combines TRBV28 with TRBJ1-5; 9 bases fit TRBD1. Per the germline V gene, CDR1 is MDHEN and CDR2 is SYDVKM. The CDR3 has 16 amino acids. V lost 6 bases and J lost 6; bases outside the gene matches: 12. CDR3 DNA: TGTGCCAGCAGAAGGTTGCACAGGGGGCAACGTCAGCCCCAGCATTTT. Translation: CASRRLHRGQRQPQHF.

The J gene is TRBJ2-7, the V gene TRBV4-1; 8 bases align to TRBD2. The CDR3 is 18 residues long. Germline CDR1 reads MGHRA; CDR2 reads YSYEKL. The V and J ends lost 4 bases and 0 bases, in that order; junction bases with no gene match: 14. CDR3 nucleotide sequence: TGCGCCAGCAGCCCTCGGGATAGCGGGGCGGGGATCTCCTACGAGCAGTACTTC. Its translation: CASSPRDSGAGISYEQYF.

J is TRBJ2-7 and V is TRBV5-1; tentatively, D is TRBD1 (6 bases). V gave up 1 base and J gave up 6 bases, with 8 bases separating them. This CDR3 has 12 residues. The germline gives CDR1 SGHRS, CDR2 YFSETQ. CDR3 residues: CASSLIGGEQYF. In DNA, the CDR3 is TGCGCCAGCAGCTTGATAGGGGGCGAGCAGTACTTC. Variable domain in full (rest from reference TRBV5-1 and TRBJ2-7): KAGVTQTPRYLIKTRGQQVTLSCSPISGHRSVSWYQQTPGQGLQFLFEYFSETQRNKGNFPGRFSGRQFSNSRSEMNVSTLELGDSALYLCASSLIGGEQYFGPGTRLTVT.

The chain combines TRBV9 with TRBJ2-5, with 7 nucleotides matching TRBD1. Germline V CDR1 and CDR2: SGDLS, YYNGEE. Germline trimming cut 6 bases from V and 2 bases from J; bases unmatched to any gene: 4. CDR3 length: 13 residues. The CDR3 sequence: CASTRQGQETQYF. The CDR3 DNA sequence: TGTGCCAGCACCAGACAGGGACAAGAGACCCAGTACTTC.

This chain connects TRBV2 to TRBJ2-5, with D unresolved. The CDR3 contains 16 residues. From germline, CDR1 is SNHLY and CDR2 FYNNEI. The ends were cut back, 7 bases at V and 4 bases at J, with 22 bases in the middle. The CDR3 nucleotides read TGTGCCAGCAACCTTTTAGGCGTTGGAGAAGGAGAGACCCAGTACTTC. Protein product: CASNLLGVGEGETQYF.

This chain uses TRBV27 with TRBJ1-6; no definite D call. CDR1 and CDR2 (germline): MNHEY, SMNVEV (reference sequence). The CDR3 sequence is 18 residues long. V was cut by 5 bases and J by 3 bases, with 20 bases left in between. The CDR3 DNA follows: TGTGCCAGCAGTATACTGAAACCAACCGCAAACTATAATTCACCCCTCCACTTT. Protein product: CASSILKPTANYNSPLHF.

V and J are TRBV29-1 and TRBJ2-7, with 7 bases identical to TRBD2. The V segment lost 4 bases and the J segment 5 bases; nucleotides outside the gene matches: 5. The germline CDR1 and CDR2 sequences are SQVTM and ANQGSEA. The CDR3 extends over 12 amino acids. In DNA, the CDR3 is TGCAGCGTTGTTACGGCGGGAGACGAGCAGTACTTC. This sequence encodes CSVVTAGDEQYF.

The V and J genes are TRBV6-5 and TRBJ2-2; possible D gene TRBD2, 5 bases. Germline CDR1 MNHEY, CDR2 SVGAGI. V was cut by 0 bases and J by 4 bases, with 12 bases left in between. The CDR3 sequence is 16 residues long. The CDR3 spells CASSYSPGKGTGELFF. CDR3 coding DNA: TGTGCCAGCAGTTACTCCCCCGGGAAGGGCACCGGGGAGCTGTTTTTT.

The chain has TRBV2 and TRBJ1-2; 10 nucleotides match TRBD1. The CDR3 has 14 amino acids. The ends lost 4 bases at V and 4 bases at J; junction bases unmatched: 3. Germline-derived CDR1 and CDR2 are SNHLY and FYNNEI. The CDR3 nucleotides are TGTGCCAGCAGTGTCGGGACAGGGGTCTATGGCTACACCTTC. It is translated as CASSVGTGVYGYTF.

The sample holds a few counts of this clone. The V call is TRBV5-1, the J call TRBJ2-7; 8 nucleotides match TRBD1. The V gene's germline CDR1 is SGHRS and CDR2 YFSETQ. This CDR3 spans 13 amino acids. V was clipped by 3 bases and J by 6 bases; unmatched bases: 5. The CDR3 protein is CASSSPDRAEQYF. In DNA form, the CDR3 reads TGCGCCAGCAGCTCCCCGGACAGGGCCGAGCAGTACTTC.

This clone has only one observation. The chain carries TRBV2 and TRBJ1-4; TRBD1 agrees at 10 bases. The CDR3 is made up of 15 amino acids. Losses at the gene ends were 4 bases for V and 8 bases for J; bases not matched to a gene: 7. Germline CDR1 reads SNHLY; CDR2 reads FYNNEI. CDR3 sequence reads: CASSVDRGPKEKLFF. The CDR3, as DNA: TGTGCCAGCAGTGTAGACAGGGGGCCAAAGGAAAAACTGTTTTTT.

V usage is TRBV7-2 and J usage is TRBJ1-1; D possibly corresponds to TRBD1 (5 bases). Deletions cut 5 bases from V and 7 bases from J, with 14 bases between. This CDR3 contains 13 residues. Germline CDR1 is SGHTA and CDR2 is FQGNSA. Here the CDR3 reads CASSGGVGGEAFF. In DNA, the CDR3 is TGTGCCAGCAGCGGAGGGGTCGGCGGTGAAGCTTTCTTT. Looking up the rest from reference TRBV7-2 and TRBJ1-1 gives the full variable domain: GAGVSQSPSNKVTEKGKDVELRCDPISGHTALYWYRQSLGQGLEFLIYFQGNSAPDKSGLPSDRFSAERTGGSVSTLTIQRTQQEDSAVYLCASSGGVGGEAFFGQGTRLTVV.

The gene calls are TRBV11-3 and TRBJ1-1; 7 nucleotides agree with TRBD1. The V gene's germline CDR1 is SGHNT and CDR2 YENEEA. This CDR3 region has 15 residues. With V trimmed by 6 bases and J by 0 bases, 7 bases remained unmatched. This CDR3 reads CASSFTGVMNTEAFF. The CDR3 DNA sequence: TGTGCCAGCAGTTTCACAGGGGTAATGAACACTGAAGCTTTCTTT.

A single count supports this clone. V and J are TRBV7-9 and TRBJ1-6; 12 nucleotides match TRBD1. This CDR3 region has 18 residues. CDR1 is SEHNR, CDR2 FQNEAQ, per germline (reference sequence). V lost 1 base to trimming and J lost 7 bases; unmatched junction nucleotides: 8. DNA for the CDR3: TGTGCCAGCAGCTTAGTAGTGGGGACAGGGGGCCGAAATTCACCCCTCCACTTT. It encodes CASSLVVGTGGRNSPLHF. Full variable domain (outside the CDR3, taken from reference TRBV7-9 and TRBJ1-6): DTGVSQNPRHKITKRGQNVTFRCDPISEHNRLYWYRQTLGQGPEFLTYFQNEAQLEKSRLLSDRFSAERPKGSFSTLEIQRTEQGDSAMYLCASSLVVGTGGRNSPLHFGNGTRLTVT.

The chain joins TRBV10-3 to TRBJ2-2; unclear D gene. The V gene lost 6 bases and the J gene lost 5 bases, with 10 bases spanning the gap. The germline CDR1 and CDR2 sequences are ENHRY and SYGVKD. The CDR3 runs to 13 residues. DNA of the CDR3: TGTGCCATCAGACCCGGAGAAACCGGGGAGCTGTTTTTT. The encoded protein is CAIRPGETGELFF.

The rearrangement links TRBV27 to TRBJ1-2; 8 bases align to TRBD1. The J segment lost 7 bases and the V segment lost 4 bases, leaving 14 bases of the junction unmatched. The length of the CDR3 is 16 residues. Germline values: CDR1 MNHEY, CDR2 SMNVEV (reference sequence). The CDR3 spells CASSSKLTGVPTGYTF. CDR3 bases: TGTGCCAGCAGTTCCAAATTGACAGGGGTACCGACTGGCTACACCTTC.

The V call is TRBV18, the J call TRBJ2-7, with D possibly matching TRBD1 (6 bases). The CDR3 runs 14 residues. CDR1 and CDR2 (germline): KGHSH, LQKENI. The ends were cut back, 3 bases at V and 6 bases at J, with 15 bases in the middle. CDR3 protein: CASSPGQGLREQYF. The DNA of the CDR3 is TGTGCCAGCTCACCCGGTCAGGGGTTGCGCGAGCAGTACTTC.

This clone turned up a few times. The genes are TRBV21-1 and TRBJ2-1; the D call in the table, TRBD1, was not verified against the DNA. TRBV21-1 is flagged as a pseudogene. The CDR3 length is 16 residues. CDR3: CASSKGGTGDSEEQFF. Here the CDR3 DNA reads TGTGCCAGCAGCAAAGGGGGGACAGGGGATTCGGAAGAGCAGTTCTTC.

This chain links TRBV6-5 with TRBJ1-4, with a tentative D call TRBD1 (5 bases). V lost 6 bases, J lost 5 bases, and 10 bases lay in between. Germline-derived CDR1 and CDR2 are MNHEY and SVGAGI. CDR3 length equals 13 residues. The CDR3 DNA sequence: TGTGCCAGCAGGCGACAGCTGAATGAAAAACTGTTTTTT. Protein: CASRRQLNEKLFF.

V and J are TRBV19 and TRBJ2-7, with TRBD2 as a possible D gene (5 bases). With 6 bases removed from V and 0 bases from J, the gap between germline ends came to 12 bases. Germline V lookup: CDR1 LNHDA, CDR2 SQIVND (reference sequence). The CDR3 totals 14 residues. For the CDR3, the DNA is TGTGCCAGTAGCCTAACTAGGAACTCCTACGAGCAGTACTTC. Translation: CASSLTRNSYEQYF.